This T cell receptor (beta chain) was sequenced in a study of CD8+CD57+ T cells in acquired aplastic anemia. Study overall: Healthy donors averaged about 10 million reads for CD4+ cells. Overall study results and limits: About 30 was the count of CD8+ CDR3 sequences that patients shared with controls.

The ends lost 0 bases at V and 9 bases at J; junction bases unmatched: 3. Per germline, CDR1 SGHDT and CDR2 YYEEEE. CDR3 size: 13 residues. TCR beta VDJ and CDR3 profiles were obtained from a genomic DNA template. MiXCR, run by TCRdb on the reads, gives a single entry per CDR3 protein. This sample carries roughly 420,000 distinct CDR3 sequences, approximately 70% of them seen once, and the ten largest clones take 3% to 5%. Of note for this clonotype: Its antigen is not known.

The clonotype originates from a human donor in good health, serving as a control. This chain connects TRBV5-6 to TRBJ2-1; 7 nucleotides line up with TRBD1. Sequenced sample: sorted CD4+, CD8+, or CD8+CD57+ T cells (not recorded which) from PBMCs. The CDR3, as DNA: TGTGCCAGCAGCTTGGGACAGGGCGTTGAGCAGTTCTTC. This codes for CASSLGQGVEQFF. Drawing the rest from reference TRBV5-6 and TRBJ2-1, the complete variable domain is DAGVTQSPTHLIKTRGQQVTLRCSPKSGHDTVSWYQQALGQGPQFIFQYYEEEERQRGNFPDRFSGHQFPNYSSELNVNALLLGDSALYLCASSLGQGVEQFFGPGTRLTVL.